These 26 T cell receptor beta chains were all obtained from the same sample, sequenced in a study of T cells after yellow fever vaccination (dated by TCRdb to the late 2010s). The treatment or condition label for this specimen denotes: live attenuated yellow fever vaccine strain. Library construction relied on 5' RACE. Sequencing took place on an Illumina NovaSeq 6000. TCRdb reprocessed the public reads (quality trimming at Q25 with fastp, clone calling with MiXCR) and kept in-frame beta chains. Each CDR3 protein gets just one entry, which takes the most common genes and DNA from the rows behind it. This sample has some 300,000 distinct CDR3 sequences in its table, and around 10% of those were observed once. The ten most abundant clones make up over 3% of the sample. The material was CD4+ T cells sorted from PBMCs, obtained 45 days after the yellow fever booster vaccination. All receptors derive from a young man who received the YFV17D yellow fever vaccine.

This clonotype has ten or more counts. The chain is built from TRBV7-2 and TRBJ1-1, with D maybe TRBD1 (5 bases). The CDR3 spans 14 residues. Germline-derived CDR1 and CDR2 are SGHTA and FQGNSA. The ends were cut back, 2 bases at V and 10 bases at J, with 17 bases in the middle. The CDR3 sequence: CASSLSQGSGAAFF. The DNA of the CDR3 is TGTGCCAGCAGCTTATCTCAGGGAAGTGGCGCAGCTTTCTTT.

The chain couples TRBV7-2 to TRBJ1-5; D is possibly TRBD1 (5 bases). Trimming took off 5 bases at V and 0 bases at J, with 17 bases between the two ends. Germline CDR1 is SGHTA and CDR2 is FQGNSA. The CDR3 loop spans 17 amino acids. The CDR3 DNA reads TGTGCCAGCAGCCCCGGGGAGGGGCAGTATAGCAATCAGCCCCAGCATTTT. Amino acid sequence: CASSPGEGQYSNQPQHF.

This clonotype occurred many times. This chain links TRBV11-2 with TRBJ1-1, with D perhaps TRBD1 (6 bases). Germline V CDR1 and CDR2: SGHAT, FQNNGV. V was clipped by 6 bases and J by 1 base, with 21 bases between them. CDR3 length equals 17 residues. CDR3 nucleotides: TGTGCCAGCAGTCGCGGTCGGGGGCGGCGGACGAACACTGAAGCTTTCTTT. This sequence encodes CASSRGRGRRTNTEAFF.

This chain connects TRBV18 to TRBJ1-1; D ambiguous. Germline V CDR1 and CDR2: KGHSH, LQKENI. V was clipped by 0 bases and J by 5 bases, with 10 bases between them. CDR3 size: 14 residues. The CDR3 sequence: CASSPPNQPTEAFF. In DNA form, the CDR3 reads TGTGCCAGCTCACCACCGAATCAGCCAACTGAAGCTTTCTTT.

In its sample, this clonotype was seen a few times. The chain has TRBV20-1 and TRBJ1-2; no definite D call. This CDR3 has 13 residues. V shed 4 bases and J shed 3 bases, with 12 bases lying between them. CDR1 and CDR2 from the germline V gene are DFQATT and SNEGSKA (reference sequence). CDR3 sequence: CSAIPWLHYGYTF. The CDR3, as DNA: TGCAGTGCTATCCCCTGGCTCCACTATGGCTACACCTTC.

Only a few counts were recorded for this clonotype. The rearrangement links TRBV2 to TRBJ2-3; D possibly corresponds to TRBD1 (5 bases). CDR1 and CDR2 (germline): SNHLY, FYNNEI. The CDR3 spans 12 residues. Trimming left V 7 bases short and J 7 bases short, with 12 bases between. The CDR3 DNA sequence: TGTGCCAGCAAGGGGCTCAGGAATACGCAGTATTTT. It is translated as CASKGLRNTQYF. Complete variable domain (other parts from reference TRBV2 and TRBJ2-3): EPEVTQTPSHQVTQMGQEVILRCVPISNHLYFYWYRQILGQKVEFLVSFYNNEISEKSEIFDDQFSVERPDGSNFTLKIRSTKLEDSAMYFCASKGLRNTQYFGPGTRLTVL.

This clonotype was seen many times. Here the CDR3 reads CASSSRIRGLGGETQYF. CDR3 nucleotide sequence: TGCGCCAGCAGTTCAAGGATCCGGGGGCTAGGGGGGGAGACCCAGTACTTC. The chain carries TRBV4-1 and TRBJ2-5; the D call may be TRBD1 or TRBD2 (6 bases each). The CDR3 extends over 17 amino acids. Trimming took off 6 bases at V and 5 bases at J, with 25 bases between the two ends. The germline CDR1 and CDR2 sequences are MGHRA and YSYEKL.

At least ten counts were recorded for this clonotype. The genes are TRBV29-1 and TRBJ2-1, with 11 bases matching TRBD2. Germline loops: CDR1 SQVTM, CDR2 ANQGSEA. Losses at the gene ends were 4 bases for V and 0 bases for J; bases not matched to a gene: 8. This CDR3 has 17 amino acids. The CDR3 nucleotides are TGCAGCGTTGTAGGACTAGCGGGCGTTAGCTCCTACAATGAGCAGTTCTTC. Protein sequence: CSVVGLAGVSSYNEQFF.

The chain couples TRBV30 to TRBJ2-4; a weak D match, TRBD2 (6 bases). The V gene's germline CDR1 is GTSNPN and CDR2 SVGIG (reference sequence). There are 13 residues in the CDR3. Trimming shortened V by 8 bases and J by 6 bases, and 17 bases separated the two germline ends. CDR3 sequence reads: CAAGGAGGNIQYF. The CDR3 bases are TGTGCCGCCGGCGGAGCGGGTGGAAACATTCAGTACTTC.

This clonotype was detected ten times or more. V is TRBV4-3 and J is TRBJ2-7, with D perhaps matching TRBD1 or TRBD2 (5 bases each). The germline V and J ends were trimmed by 0 bases and 6 bases, with 9 bases remaining between them. The V gene's germline CDR1 is LGHNA and CDR2 YSLEER. This CDR3 is 13 amino acids long. The chain's CDR3 is CASSQDLGGEQYF. CDR3 bases: TGCGCCAGCAGCCAAGATCTTGGGGGCGAGCAGTACTTC.

V gene TRBV4-3 combines with J gene TRBJ1-6; no clear D. Trimming stripped 3 bases from V and 10 bases from J, with 10 bases between. Germline assignment: CDR1 LGHNA and CDR2 YSLEER. There are 13 residues in the CDR3. The CDR3 sequence: CASSQQVSSPLHF. The CDR3 nucleotides are TGCGCCAGCAGCCAGCAGGTGTCCTCACCCCTCCACTTT.

This clonotype occurred a few times. This chain links TRBV12-3 or TRBV12-4 with TRBJ2-3, with 11 bases identical to TRBD2. Germline trimming cut 1 base from V and 4 bases from J; bases unmatched to any gene: 7. This CDR3 spans 17 amino acids. The CDR3 is CASSLGLAGGGSDTQYF. CDR3 DNA: TGTGCCAGCAGTTTAGGCCTAGCGGGGGGAGGATCAGATACGCAGTATTTT.

The chain employs TRBV24-1 and TRBJ2-1, with D perhaps matching TRBD2 (5 bases). V dropped 5 bases and J dropped 6 bases, with 16 bases sitting between them. The CDR3 extends over 15 amino acids. Germline V gives CDR1 KGHDR, CDR2 SFDVKD. The CDR3 is CATSARGGPVNEQFF. CDR3 coding DNA: TGTGCCACCAGTGCCCGGGGTGGCCCGGTCAATGAGCAGTTCTTC.

This clonotype was counted at least ten times. Here the CDR3 DNA reads TGTGCCAGCAGCTTAGCCCCCTACGAGCAGTACTTC. It translates to CASSLAPYEQYF. The chain is built from TRBV7-2 and TRBJ2-7; unclear D gene. Germline CDR1 and CDR2: SGHTA and FQGNSA. Trimming cost V 0 bases and J 2 bases, with 2 bases left between them. The CDR3 sequence is 12 residues long.

This clonotype came up a few times. The chain couples TRBV7-2 to TRBJ2-5; D may be TRBD1 (6 bases). Trimming stripped 5 bases from V and 5 bases from J, with 12 bases between. Germline loops: CDR1 SGHTA, CDR2 FQGNSA. The CDR3 is made up of 13 amino acids. The CDR3 region has the DNA TGTGCCAGCAGCACCGGGACACATGAGACCCAGTACTTC. Translated, it gives CASSTGTHETQYF.

Ten or more counts support this clonotype. The chain carries TRBV4-1 and TRBJ2-2; 9 bases map to TRBD2. The CDR3 has 15 residues. The germline V gene encodes CDR1 MGHRA and CDR2 YSYEKL. Losses at the gene ends were 3 bases for V and 2 bases for J; bases not matched to a gene: 1. This CDR3 reads CASSQGLANTGELFF. The CDR3 nucleotides read TGCGCCAGCAGCCAGGGACTAGCTAACACCGGGGAGCTGTTTTTT.

In its sample, this clonotype was seen a few times. The rearrangement links TRBV20-1 to TRBJ2-1, with D hard to call. V was shortened by 4 bases and J by 4 bases, with 11 bases between the two germline ends. Germline V CDR1 and CDR2: DFQATT, SNEGSKA (reference sequence). The CDR3 is 13 amino acids. CDR3 DNA: TGCAGTGCTATGCCAGAGTGGTACAATGAGCAGTTCTTC. Translated: CSAMPEWYNEQFF.

The genes are TRBV11-2 and TRBJ2-5, with D possibly TRBD2 on 7 matching bases. CDR1 is SGHAT, CDR2 FQNNGV, per germline. CDR3 length equals 17 residues. Trimming took 5 bases from V and 5 from J, leaving 24 bases between them. The CDR3 sequence: CASSRRGGRGGLETQYF. The CDR3 bases are TGTGCCAGCAGCCGACGAGGTGGCAGGGGAGGGTTGGAGACCCAGTACTTC.

The chain couples TRBV5-1 to TRBJ1-2; 9 bases agree with TRBD1. The germline V gene encodes CDR1 SGHRS and CDR2 YFSETQ. CDR3 length: 14 residues. V dropped 4 bases and J dropped 4; count of bases not matched to a gene: 5. The CDR3 nucleotides are TGCGCCAGCAGCATGGGACAGGGACCCTATGGCTACACCTTC. It codes for CASSMGQGPYGYTF.

The gene calls are TRBV9 and TRBJ2-1; no clear D. CDR3 length: 13 amino acids. V was shortened by 0 bases and J by 6 bases, with 7 bases between the two germline ends. Per germline, CDR1 SGDLS and CDR2 YYNGEE. The CDR3 bases are TGTGCCAGCAGCGTAGCGGGTAGCAATGAGCAGTTCTTC. This codes for CASSVAGSNEQFF.

Only a few counts were recorded for this clonotype. The V and J genes are TRBV9 and TRBJ1-2; possible D gene TRBD1, 6 bases. V shed 6 bases and J shed 4 bases, with 19 bases lying between them. The CDR3 totals 15 residues. From germline, CDR1 is SGDLS and CDR2 YYNGEE. CDR3 protein: CASISSDRPLYGYTF. As DNA, the CDR3 is TGTGCCAGCATCTCCAGCGACAGGCCCCTCTATGGCTACACCTTC.

This clonotype was picked up a small number of times. The chain carries TRBV7-2 and TRBJ1-1; perhaps TRBD1 as D (5 bases). Per the germline V gene, CDR1 is SGHTA and CDR2 is FQGNSA. The CDR3 is 13 amino acids. The V and J ends lost 0 bases and 9 bases respectively, with 11 bases between them. CDR3 coding DNA: TGTGCCAGCAGCTTAGCGCTAAGGGGAAAAGCTTTCTTT. Protein: CASSLALRGKAFF.

The table lists this clonotype with a few counts. This chain links TRBV28 with TRBJ2-7, with D perhaps given as TRBD1 or TRBD2 (5 bases each). The CDR3 length is 13 residues. V lost 5 bases to trimming and J lost 5 bases, with 13 bases between them. CDR1 is MDHEN, CDR2 SYDVKM, per germline. DNA for the CDR3: TGTGCCAGCAGTCCCCCCCAGGGACACGAGCAGTACGTC. Translating it yields CASSPPQGHEQYV.

This clonotype was counted between two and nine times. The V gene is TRBV9, the J gene TRBJ1-2; D gene uncertain. The CDR3 has 12 residues. V was cut by 2 bases and J by 2 bases, with 4 bases left in between. Per the germline V gene, CDR1 is SGDLS and CDR2 is YYNGEE. CDR3 DNA sequence: TGTGCCAGCAGCGTGGTGAACTATGGCTACACCTTC. This encodes CASSVVNYGYTF.

This clonotype was counted many times. This chain connects TRBV7-2 to TRBJ2-3, with 9 nucleotides matching TRBD2. Germline assignment: CDR1 SGHTA and CDR2 FQGNSA. This CDR3 contains 17 residues. The J segment lost 8 bases and the V segment lost 5 bases, leaving 17 bases of the junction unmatched. CDR3 DNA sequence: TGTGCCAGCAGCCCAGACTTAGCGGGGGCCACCAAGGCTACGCAGTATTTT. It is translated as CASSPDLAGATKATQYF.

The rearrangement uses TRBV7-8 and TRBJ2-2; TRBD1 matches at 7 bases. The CDR3 has 15 residues. J lost 6 bases, V lost 4 bases, and 8 bases had no gene match. Germline V lookup: CDR1 SGHVS, CDR2 FQNEAQ. CDR3 sequence reads: CASSSRQGLAGELFF. CDR3 sequence (DNA): TGTGCCAGCAGCTCCCGACAGGGTTTGGCCGGGGAGCTGTTTTTT.